Below are 15 T cell receptor beta chains sequenced from a single sample in a study of shared clonotypes between healthy human individuals. The protocol was immunoSEQ multiplex PCR, while the TCRdb copy is restricted to in-frame clones and leaves out a portion. Found here are about 680,000 clones, less than 80% of them singletons; the top ten hold approximately 1.8%. The source material was memory CD4+ T cells sorted from blood. Described subset: CD45RA-negative fraction. Every receptor here comes from a woman in her twenties or thirties in good health.

The chain employs TRBV6-1 and TRBJ1-5; D gene unclear. Per the germline V gene, CDR1 is MNHNS and CDR2 is SASEGT. V dropped 3 bases and J dropped 3 bases, with 9 bases sitting between them. The CDR3 is 14 residues long. The CDR3 DNA follows: TGTGCCAGCAGTGAGGTACGGCACAATCAGCCCCAGCATTTT. This gives the protein CASSEVRHNQPQHF.

The gene calls are TRBV28 and TRBJ2-2; TRBD2 might be the D (5 bases). V was pared by 6 bases and J by 0 bases, with 11 bases between. The CDR3 has 15 amino acids. The germline V gene encodes CDR1 MDHEN and CDR2 SYDVKM. The CDR3 DNA reads TGTGCCAGCAGGACCCTACTAGCGAACACCGGGGAGCTGTTTTTT. This codes for CASRTLLANTGELFF.

The chain recombines TRBV18 with TRBJ1-1; no definite D call. This CDR3 contains 13 residues. V lost 1 base and J lost 10, with 13 bases in between. CDR1 is KGHSH, CDR2 LQKENI, per germline. The CDR3 region has the DNA TGTGCCAGCTCACCACGACCAAGTGAGGGAGCTTTCTTT. As protein: CASSPRPSEGAFF.

The gene calls are TRBV28 and TRBJ2-7; 11 bases match TRBD2. Germline values: CDR1 MDHEN, CDR2 SYDVKM. V dropped 8 bases and J dropped 4; count of bases not matched to a gene: 4. The CDR3 runs to 13 residues. CDR3 sequence (DNA): TGTGCCAGCCTGGGACTAGCGGCATACGAGCAGTACTTC. Residues: CASLGLAAYEQYF.

This clone has more than one count but fewer than ten. The chain joins TRBV28 to TRBJ2-7, with D perhaps matching TRBD1 (6 bases). Germline CDR1 is MDHEN and CDR2 is SYDVKM. Trimming took off 5 bases at V and 4 bases at J, with 18 bases between the two ends. The CDR3 extends over 15 amino acids. The chain's CDR3 is CASSERQVKIYEQYF. The DNA for the CDR3 is TGTGCCAGCAGTGAAAGACAGGTCAAGATTTACGAGCAGTACTTC.

The chain uses TRBV25-1 and TRBJ2-1; TRBD2 agrees at 7 bases. CDR1 MGHDK and CDR2 SYGVNS come from the germline V gene. V lost 9 bases and J lost 7; bases outside the gene matches: 15. The CDR3 is 15 residues long. The CDR3 sequence is CASSTVSGYQNEQFF. The DNA for the CDR3 is TGTGCCAGTTCGACGGTTAGCGGGTACCAAAATGAGCAGTTCTTC.

This clone was detected ten times or more. The V gene is TRBV19, the J gene TRBJ2-1; D may be TRBD2 (7 bases). The CDR3 runs 15 residues. V dropped 6 bases and J dropped 8 bases, with 20 bases sitting between them. Germline CDR1 and CDR2: LNHDA and SQIVND (reference sequence). In DNA, the CDR3 is TGTGCCAGTAGACAGGGCGGGAGAAAAACGCATGAGCAGTTCTTC. This encodes CASRQGGRKTHEQFF. Drawing the rest from reference TRBV19 and TRBJ2-1, the complete variable domain is DGGITQSPKYLFRKEGQNVTLSCEQNLNHDAMYWYRQDPGQGLRLIYYSQIVNDFQKGDIAEGYSVSREKKESFPLTVTSAQKNPTAFYLCASRQGGRKTHEQFFGPGTRLTVL.

This chain links TRBV4-2 with TRBJ2-3; the match to TRBD2 covers 16 bases. This CDR3 is 18 amino acids long. The germline gives CDR1 LGHNA, CDR2 YNFKEQ. The V and J ends lost 1 base and 3 bases, in that order; junction bases with no gene match: 4. CDR3 loop: CASSQAGTSGRATDTQYF. The CDR3 DNA reads as TGTGCCAGCAGCCAAGCCGGGACTAGCGGGAGGGCTACAGATACGCAGTATTTT.

The chain combines TRBV5-1 with TRBJ2-2, with TRBD2 matching 9 bases. V lost 3 bases to trimming and J lost 5 bases; unmatched junction nucleotides: 2. CDR1 SGHRS and CDR2 YFSETQ come from the germline V gene. The CDR3 sequence is 14 residues long. CDR3 in DNA: TGCGCCAGCAGCTATAGCGGGAGTACCGGGGAGCTGTTTTTT. This sequence encodes CASSYSGSTGELFF.

The chain carries TRBV18 and TRBJ2-3, with D perhaps being TRBD1 or TRBD2 (5 bases each). Trimming removed 3 bases from V and 5 bases from J, with 18 bases in between. The CDR3 extends over 16 amino acids. Germline CDR1 reads KGHSH; CDR2 reads LQKENI. CDR3 coding DNA: TGTGCCAGCTCACCGGTCTCGAGGGGAAGTGGAGATACGCAGTATTTT. It codes for CASSPVSRGSGDTQYF.

J is TRBJ2-1 and V is TRBV19; D is possibly TRBD2 (5 bases). V shed 5 bases and J shed 4 bases, with 12 bases lying between them. Germline lookup yields CDR1 LNHDA and CDR2 SQIVND (reference sequence). The CDR3 covers 14 residues. The CDR3 sequence is CASSSSIIYNEQFF. Here the CDR3 DNA reads TGTGCCAGTAGTTCTAGCATAATATACAATGAGCAGTTCTTC. Filled out from reference TRBV19 and TRBJ2-1, the complete variable domain reads DGGITQSPKYLFRKEGQNVTLSCEQNLNHDAMYWYRQDPGQGLRLIYYSQIVNDFQKGDIAEGYSVSREKKESFPLTVTSAQKNPTAFYLCASSSSIIYNEQFFGPGTRLTVL.

This chain uses TRBV2 with TRBJ2-3; D is perhaps TRBD1 (6 bases). The V gene lost 5 bases and the J gene lost 4 bases, with 10 bases spanning the gap. The CDR3 runs to 13 residues. Germline loops: CDR1 SNHLY, CDR2 FYNNEI. The CDR3 DNA reads as TGTGCCAGCAGTTACTACAGGGCAGATACGCAGTATTTT. It translates to CASSYYRADTQYF.

This chain links TRBV10-2 with TRBJ1-5, with unresolved D. The CDR3 spans 14 residues. Germline V gene lookup returns CDR1 WSHSY and CDR2 SAAADI. V lost 0 bases, J lost 4 bases, and 7 bases lay in between. For the CDR3, the DNA is TGCGCCAGCAGTGAGTCAATCCCAAATCAGCCCCAGCATTTT. It is translated as CASSESIPNQPQHF.

This sequence joins TRBV2 and TRBJ2-1, with 12 bases aligning to TRBD2. CDR1 is SNHLY, CDR2 FYNNEI, per germline. There are 16 residues in the CDR3. With 5 bases clipped from V and 0 bases from J, the junction kept 2 bases outside the gene matches. The CDR3 DNA is TGTGCCAGCAGTCGGACTAGCGGGGACTCCTACAATGAGCAGTTCTTC. This encodes CASSRTSGDSYNEQFF.

The genes are TRBV30 and TRBJ1-1; D is ambiguous. The germline V gene has CDR1 GTSNPN and CDR2 SVGIG (reference sequence). V lost 0 bases and J 2 bases, leaving 4 bases between the germline ends. This CDR3 is built from 12 residues. The CDR3 DNA reads TGTGCCTGGAGTGTAGGTAACACTGAAGCTTTCTTT. Encoded protein: CAWSVGNTEAFF.